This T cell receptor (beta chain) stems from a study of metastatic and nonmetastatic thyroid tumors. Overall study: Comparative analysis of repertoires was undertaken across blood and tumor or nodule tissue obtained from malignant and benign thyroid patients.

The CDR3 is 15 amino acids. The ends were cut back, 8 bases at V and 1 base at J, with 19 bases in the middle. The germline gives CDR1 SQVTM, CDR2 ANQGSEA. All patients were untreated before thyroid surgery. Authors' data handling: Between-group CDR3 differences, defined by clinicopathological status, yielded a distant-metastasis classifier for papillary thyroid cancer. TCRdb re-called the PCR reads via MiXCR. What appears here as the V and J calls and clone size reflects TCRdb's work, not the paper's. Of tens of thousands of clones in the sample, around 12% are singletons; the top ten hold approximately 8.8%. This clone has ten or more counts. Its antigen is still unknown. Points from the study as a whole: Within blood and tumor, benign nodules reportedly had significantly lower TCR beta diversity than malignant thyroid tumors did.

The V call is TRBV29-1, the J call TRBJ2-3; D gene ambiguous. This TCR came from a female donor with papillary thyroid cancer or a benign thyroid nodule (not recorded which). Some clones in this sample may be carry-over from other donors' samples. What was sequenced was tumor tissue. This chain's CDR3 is CSTTETRRRTDTQYF. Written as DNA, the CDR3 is TGCAGCACTACCGAGACGCGGAGACGCACAGATACGCAGTATTTT.